This TCR beta chain was documented in a study of CD8 T cells in Susac syndrome. Looking at the study overall: When blood was collected, patients with Susac syndrome were therapy-naive, were taking corticosteroids, or were receiving intravenous immunoglobulin alone.

Study observations and caveats: The CD4+ T cell repertoires of Susac syndrome were found to show no clonal expansion.

The V gene's germline CDR1 is ENHRY and CDR2 SYGVKD. This CDR3 is built from 15 residues. V gave up 0 bases and J gave up 4 bases, with 12 bases separating them. RNA in amounts of roughly 0.5 to 1 ug was reverse transcribed with random hexamers. Amplification of TCR beta CDR3 was carried out by immunoSEQ multiplex PCR, which covered 54 Vbeta and 13 Jbeta segments. TCRdb reprocessed the immunoSEQ multiplex PCR reads with MiXCR, giving one entry per CDR3 protein. This table has approximately 190,000 distinct CDR3 sequences, 91% appearing once. Details on this clonotype: Its antigen is unknown.

Sequencing of TCR beta was undertaken in CD8+ and CD4+ T cells derived from blood. Sequenced sample: CD4+ T cells from PBMCs. The chain couples TRBV10-3 to TRBJ1-2, with D perhaps matching TRBD1 (6 bases). The source is a human donor with Susac syndrome. This chain's CDR3 is CAISESGGRAYGYTF. The CDR3 bases are TGTGCCATCAGTGAGTCTGGGGGCAGGGCCTATGGCTACACCTTC.